This entry concerns a single T cell receptor (beta chain). This specimen comes from a study of blood T cell repertoires in COVID-19. On the study more broadly: Material from acute and convalescent COVID-19 was sourced from the United States, Italy and Spain. T cells, B-cell-depleted T cells, or PBMCs supplied cDNA or gDNA.

Deletions cut 2 bases from V and 2 bases from J, with 12 bases between. The germline V gene encodes CDR1 SGHAT and CDR2 FQNNGV. This CDR3 has 16 amino acids. Original processing methods: Reference gene primer amplification gave estimated nucleated cell counts. The repertoire was sequenced with immunoSEQ multiplex PCR; TCRdb's copy has only in-frame clones and lacks some. For V, J and clone size, that table is used; D and trimming come from the DNA. The sample lists approximately 210,000 clones; roughly 90% were seen once. This chain links TRBV11-2 with TRBJ1-4; a possible D gene is TRBD1 (6 bases). The sequence was obtained from a woman aged 40 to 50 with acute or convalescent COVID-19. Sequencing was done on a sample of peripheral blood. As DNA, the CDR3 is TGTGCCAGCAGCTTAACAGGGTTAAATACTAATGAAAAACTGTTTTTT. This translates into CASSLTGLNTNEKLFF.